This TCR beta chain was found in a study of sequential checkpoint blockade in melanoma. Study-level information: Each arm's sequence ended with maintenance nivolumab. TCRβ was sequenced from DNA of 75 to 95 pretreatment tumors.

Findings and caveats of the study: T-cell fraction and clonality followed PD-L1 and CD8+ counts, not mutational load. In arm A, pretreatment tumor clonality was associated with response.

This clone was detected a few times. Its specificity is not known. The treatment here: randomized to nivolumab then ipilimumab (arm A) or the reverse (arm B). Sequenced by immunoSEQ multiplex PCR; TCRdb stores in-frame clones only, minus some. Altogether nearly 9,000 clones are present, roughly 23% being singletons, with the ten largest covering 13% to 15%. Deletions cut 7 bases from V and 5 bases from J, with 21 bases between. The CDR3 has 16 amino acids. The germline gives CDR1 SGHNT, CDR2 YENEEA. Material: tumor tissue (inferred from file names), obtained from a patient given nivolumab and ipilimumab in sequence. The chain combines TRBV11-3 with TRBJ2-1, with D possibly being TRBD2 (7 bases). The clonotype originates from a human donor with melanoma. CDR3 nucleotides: TGTGCCAGCACCACCCAACGGGGGGCGATAAACAATGAGCAGTTCTTC. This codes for CASTTQRGAINNEQFF.